These 30 T cell receptor beta chains were all obtained from the same sample, sequenced in a study of shared clonotypes between healthy human individuals. Method: immunoSEQ multiplex PCR; TCRdb's copy keeps in-frame clones and lacks some. The sample contains a few million clones, just over 90% of which appear only once. Sequenced sample: naive CD4+ T cells sorted from blood. Subset noted: CD45RA+ positively selected. These receptors were obtained from a man aged 18 to 29 in good health.

CDR3 loop: CASSMGSGNQPQHF. The CDR3 bases are TGTGCCAGTAGTATGGGGAGCGGCAATCAGCCCCAGCATTTT. J is TRBJ1-5 and V is TRBV19, with D uncertain. The V gene's germline CDR1 is LNHDA and CDR2 SQIVND (reference sequence). This CDR3 region has 14 residues. The V gene lost 3 bases and the J gene lost 2 bases, with 8 bases spanning the gap.

The V call is TRBV7-2, the J call TRBJ1-6; 7 bases are a match to TRBD1. With 3 bases clipped from V and 6 bases from J, the junction kept 5 bases outside the gene matches. CDR3 size: 15 residues. CDR1 is SGHTA and CDR2 is FQGNSA in the germline V gene. Here the CDR3 DNA reads TGTGCCAGCAGCTTCAGACAGGGAAGTAATTCACCCCTCCACTTT. Amino acid sequence: CASSFRQGSNSPLHF.

A word on this clone: The same CDR3 arises from other DNA sequences in this sample as well. The V gene is TRBV2, the J gene TRBJ2-7; the match to TRBD1 covers 8 bases. The CDR3 has 12 residues. Per germline, CDR1 SNHLY and CDR2 FYNNEI. The V and J ends lost 4 bases and 7 bases, in that order; junction bases with no gene match: 3. CDR3 region: CASSGQGFEQYF. The CDR3 nucleotides read TGTGCCAGCAGTGGACAGGGGTTTGAGCAGTACTTC.

The chain joins TRBV19 to TRBJ2-1; D is possibly TRBD2 (7 bases). Germline CDR1 reads LNHDA; CDR2 reads SQIVND (reference sequence). The ends were cut back, 10 bases at V and 9 bases at J, with 16 bases in the middle. The CDR3 covers 12 residues. In DNA form, the CDR3 reads TGTGCCACCCGAAAGGGGGAGGGTGAGCAGTTCTTC. Translating it yields CATRKGEGEQFF.

J is TRBJ1-1 and V is TRBV10-1; the D gene is possibly TRBD1 (6 bases). With 5 bases removed from V and 4 bases from J, the gap between germline ends came to 11 bases. Looked up from germline, CDR1 is WNHNN and CDR2 is SYGVQD (reference sequence). The CDR3 totals 13 residues. In DNA, the CDR3 is TGCGCCAGCAGTTGGGGGCTTGGCACTGAAGCTTTCTTT. Its protein is CASSWGLGTEAFF.

This chain connects TRBV10-1 to TRBJ1-6; 10 nucleotides line up with TRBD1. CDR1 is WNHNN, CDR2 SYGVQD, per germline (reference sequence). The CDR3 totals 14 residues. J was trimmed by 12 bases and V by 2 bases; bases with no gene match: 4. CDR3: CASSEPGQGKPLHF. The CDR3 DNA sequence: TGCGCCAGCAGTGAGCCGGGACAGGGGAAACCCCTCCACTTT.

The chain couples TRBV6-1 to TRBJ2-1, with D perhaps TRBD2 (5 bases). Germline CDR1 reads MNHNS; CDR2 reads SASEGT. The CDR3 is made up of 13 amino acids. V was cut by 3 bases and J by 10 bases, with 13 bases left in between. CDR3 nucleotides: TGTGCCAGCAGTGAGGTGAGGAGAGGGGAGCAGTTCTTC. This gives the protein CASSEVRRGEQFF.

The rearrangement uses TRBV6-5 and TRBJ1-5; D gene ambiguous. CDR1 is MNHEY, CDR2 SVGAGI, per germline. Trimming cost V 6 bases and J 4 bases, with 16 bases left between them. CDR3 length: 15 residues. Here the CDR3 reads CASRLTEHTNQPQHF. CDR3 DNA: TGTGCCAGCAGATTGACGGAGCATACGAATCAGCCCCAGCATTTT.

V is TRBV29-1 and J is TRBJ2-7, with 12 positions matching TRBD1. The CDR3 sequence is 13 residues long. V dropped 3 bases and J dropped 5; count of bases not matched to a gene: 2. Germline lookup yields CDR1 SQVTM and CDR2 ANQGSEA. Here the CDR3 DNA reads TGCAGCGTTGAGGGGACAGGGGGCAACGAGCAGTACTTC. This encodes CSVEGTGGNEQYF.

The chain uses TRBV6-1 and TRBJ2-1; D is ambiguous. This CDR3 is built from 12 residues. The germline V gene encodes CDR1 MNHNS and CDR2 SASEGT. The ends were cut back, 4 bases at V and 6 bases at J, with 7 bases in the middle. This CDR3 is CASSGSRNEQFF. In DNA form, the CDR3 reads TGTGCCAGCAGTGGGTCACGCAATGAGCAGTTCTTC.

This rearrangement joins TRBV4-3 to TRBJ2-5, with TRBD1 matching 12 bases. Judging by the DNA end, TRBJ2-7 fits better; the J call may be wrong. The CDR3 is 20 residues long. Germline-derived CDR1 and CDR2 are LGHNA and YSLEER. The CDR3 DNA follows: TGCGCCAGCAGCCCCCGGCCCGGGACAGGGGGCCTTAGCGGACCCTACGAGCAGTACTTC. Protein product: CASSPRPGTGGLSGPYEQYF.

This clone was seen more than once but under ten times. The chain has TRBV2 and TRBJ2-1, with a possible D match to TRBD1 (5 bases). Germline CDR1 and CDR2: SNHLY and FYNNEI. This CDR3 contains 12 residues. The ends were cut back, 4 bases at V and 5 bases at J, with 6 bases in the middle. The CDR3 spells CASSGQNNEQFF. In DNA form, the CDR3 reads TGTGCCAGCAGTGGACAGAACAATGAGCAGTTCTTC.

This chain uses TRBV5-1 with TRBJ1-1, with 7 bases matching TRBD1. J gave up 1 base and V 4 bases, and 7 bases lay outside the gene matches. The CDR3 spans 15 residues. The germline CDR1 and CDR2 sequences are SGHRS and YFSETQ. The CDR3 here is CASSIRTGQNTEAFF. CDR3 bases: TGCGCCAGCAGCATTAGGACAGGACAGAACACTGAAGCTTTCTTT.

This clone showed up just a few times. CDR3 nucleotide sequence: TGTGCCAGCAGCTTAGAGCGGGACAGGGAAAGTGGGGCTTTCTTT. Protein product: CASSLERDRESGAFF. The chain recombines TRBV11-2 with TRBJ1-1, with TRBD1 matching over 9 bases. The CDR3 covers 15 residues. Germline V lookup: CDR1 SGHAT, CDR2 FQNNGV. The V segment lost 0 bases and the J segment 11 bases; nucleotides outside the gene matches: 10.

The J gene is TRBJ2-7, the V gene TRBV30; no definite D call. The V and J ends lost 3 bases and 0 bases respectively, with 9 bases between them. In germline, CDR1 is GTSNPN, CDR2 SVGIG (reference sequence). The CDR3 consists of 13 residues. The CDR3 DNA is TGTGCCTGGAGCCTACGGATCTCCTACGAGCAGTACTTC. It is translated as CAWSLRISYEQYF.

This CDR3 is CASSPTSQASYGYTF. The CDR3 DNA reads as TGTGCCAGTAGCCCCACAAGCCAGGCCTCCTATGGCTACACCTTC. The gene calls are TRBV19 and TRBJ1-2; the D is unclear. V was cut by 6 bases and J by 4 bases, with 18 bases left in between. The CDR3 spans 15 residues. Germline values: CDR1 LNHDA, CDR2 SQIVND (reference sequence).

The chain uses TRBV15 and TRBJ2-1; D is unresolved. Trimming pared 0 bases from V and 4 bases from J, leaving 10 bases between. The germline CDR1 and CDR2 sequences are LNHNV and YYDKDF (reference sequence). The CDR3 runs to 15 residues. CDR3 protein: CATSRDKNGYNEQFF. In nucleotides, the CDR3 is TGTGCCACCAGCAGAGATAAGAACGGATACAATGAGCAGTTCTTC.

This sequence joins TRBV27 and TRBJ1-2, with D possibly matching TRBD1 (6 bases). Germline V gives CDR1 MNHEY, CDR2 SMNVEV (reference sequence). The CDR3 loop spans 15 amino acids. V dropped 8 bases and J dropped 1 base, with 17 bases sitting between them. This CDR3 is CASLIRGGFNYGYTF. As DNA, the CDR3 is TGTGCCAGCCTTATTAGGGGGGGATTTAACTATGGCTACACCTTC.

The gene calls are TRBV7-2 and TRBJ2-1; 7 positions agree with TRBD2. Germline CDR1 is SGHTA and CDR2 is FQGNSA. After removal of 1 base from V and 4 bases from J, the junction contained 4 bases not matched to a gene. The CDR3 length is 15 residues. CDR3 sequence (DNA): TGTGCCAGCAGCTTAGAAACTAGCGCTTACAATGAGCAGTTCTTC. Translating it yields CASSLETSAYNEQFF. The full variable domain, completed using reference TRBV7-2 and TRBJ2-1, is GAGVSQSPSNKVTEKGKDVELRCDPISGHTALYWYRQSLGQGLEFLIYFQGNSAPDKSGLPSDRFSAERTGGSVSTLTIQRTQQEDSAVYLCASSLETSAYNEQFFGPGTRLTVL.

In regard to this clone: Compared with germline, one end of the junction differs, possibly owing to a read error. Other DNA sequences from this sample encode an identical CDR3 as well. The V and J genes are TRBV25-1 and TRBJ1-2; D gene unclear. This CDR3 has 11 amino acids. CDR1 and CDR2 from the germline V gene are MGHDK and SYGVNS. In nucleotides, the CDR3 is TGTGCCAGCAGTCCAGGCTATGGCTACACTTTC. Protein sequence: CASSPGYGYTF.

With respect to this clone: Different DNA sequences within this sample yield the same CDR3. The chain combines TRBV9 with TRBJ2-7, with 8 bases identical to TRBD1. V lost 0 bases and J lost 0; bases outside the gene matches: 2. This CDR3 has 15 amino acids. The germline gives CDR1 SGDLS, CDR2 YYNGEE. The CDR3 DNA sequence: TGTGCCAGCAGCGTAGGGACAGGGTCCTCCTACGAGCAGTACTTC. Translation gives CASSVGTGSSYEQYF.

The gene calls are TRBV28 and TRBJ1-4; D is perhaps TRBD1 (5 bases). The CDR3 is 16 amino acids. CDR1 is MDHEN and CDR2 is SYDVKM in the germline V gene. Trimming stripped 7 bases from V and 1 base from J, with 16 bases between. This CDR3 is CASTPGGSKTNEKLFF. The CDR3 DNA reads TGTGCCAGCACCCCCGGGGGGAGTAAAACTAATGAAAAACTGTTTTTT.

The chain recombines TRBV6-6 with TRBJ2-7; D unresolved. The CDR3 spans 11 residues. CDR1 is MNHNY and CDR2 is SVGAGI in the germline V gene (reference sequence). V gave up 5 bases and J gave up 6 bases, with 8 bases separating them. CDR3 in amino acids: CASSTEGEQYF. CDR3 sequence (DNA): TGTGCCAGCAGTACCGAAGGCGAGCAGTACTTC.

This chain joins TRBV2 and TRBJ2-5, with 8 bases aligning to TRBD2. CDR1 is SNHLY and CDR2 is FYNNEI in the germline V gene. With 1 base clipped from V and 5 bases from J, the junction kept 6 bases outside the gene matches. The CDR3 runs to 15 residues. CDR3 DNA: TGTGCCAGCAGTGAAGAGGCGGGAGGCTATGAGACCCAGTACTTC. This sequence encodes CASSEEAGGYETQYF. Full variable domain (missing parts from reference TRBV2 and TRBJ2-5): EPEVTQTPSHQVTQMGQEVILRCVPISNHLYFYWYRQILGQKVEFLVSFYNNEISEKSEIFDDQFSVERPDGSNFTLKIRSTKLEDSAMYFCASSEEAGGYETQYFGPGTRLLVL.

The chain recombines TRBV18 with TRBJ2-5; 9 bases are shared with TRBD1. V trimming: 5 bases; J trimming: 2 bases; junction bases outside the gene matches: 12. The germline CDR1 and CDR2 sequences are KGHSH and LQKENI. The CDR3 covers 17 residues. CDR3 bases: TGTGCCAGCTCATCTACAAACCCCGGGACAGGGCAAGAGACCCAGTACTTC. Translation gives CASSSTNPGTGQETQYF.

V is TRBV9 and J is TRBJ2-1; D perhaps matches TRBD2 (6 bases). CDR1 and CDR2 (germline): SGDLS, YYNGEE. The CDR3 is 14 residues long. V dropped 7 bases and J dropped 6 bases, with 17 bases sitting between them. In DNA form, the CDR3 reads TGTGCCAGCTCAAAAGGCGGGAATGCCAATGAGCAGTTCTTC. The encoded protein is CASSKGGNANEQFF. Filled out from reference TRBV9 and TRBJ2-1, the complete variable domain reads DSGVTQTPKHLITATGQRVTLRCSPRSGDLSVYWYQQSLDQGLQFLIQYYNGEERAKGNILERFSAQQFPDLHSELNLSSLELGDSALYFCASSKGGNANEQFFGPGTRLTVL.

The gene calls are TRBV9 and TRBJ2-5; TRBD1 aligns across 10 bases. V was clipped by 3 bases and J by 2 bases; unmatched bases: 22. Germline V gene lookup returns CDR1 SGDLS and CDR2 YYNGEE. The CDR3 length is 21 residues. The CDR3 here is CASSESTGTGAIWWDQETQYF. In nucleotides, the CDR3 is TGTGCCAGCAGCGAAAGTACCGGGACAGGGGCCATCTGGTGGGATCAAGAGACCCAGTACTTC.

The V gene is TRBV28, the J gene TRBJ2-5; 12 nucleotides align to TRBD2. The CDR3 runs 17 residues. V was pared by 5 bases and J by 4 bases, with 11 bases of the junction left unmatched. Germline V gene lookup returns CDR1 MDHEN and CDR2 SYDVKM. The CDR3, as DNA: TGTGCCAGCAGTCCTGCAGGTCTAGCGGGGGGGCGAGAGACCCAGTACTTC. It codes for CASSPAGLAGGRETQYF.

This chain joins TRBV28 and TRBJ1-6; 9 bases map to TRBD1. CDR1 and CDR2 from the germline V gene are MDHEN and SYDVKM. The V gene end was trimmed by 5 bases and the J gene end by 11 bases; junction bases not matched to a gene: 7. The CDR3 contains 14 residues. The CDR3 region is CASSLGQGLPPLHF. The CDR3, as DNA: TGTGCCAGCAGTCTGGGACAGGGTTTGCCACCCCTCCACTTT.

The chain carries TRBV2 and TRBJ1-5; TRBD1 might be the D (5 bases). Germline V gene sequence: CDR1 SNHLY, CDR2 FYNNEI. The CDR3 has 15 amino acids. The V end was cut by 9 bases, the J end by 1 base, with 16 bases between. This CDR3 reads CASCQEGRSNQPQHF. CDR3 coding DNA: TGTGCCAGTTGCCAGGAGGGGAGGAGCAATCAGCCCCAGCATTTT. Combining the CDR3 with reference TRBV2 and TRBJ1-5 gives the whole variable domain EPEVTQTPSHQVTQMGQEVILRCVPISNHLYFYWYRQILGQKVEFLVSFYNNEISEKSEIFDDQFSVERPDGSNFTLKIRSTKLEDSAMYFCASCQEGRSNQPQHFGDGTRLSIL.